This is a list of T cell receptor beta chains from one sample in a study of cytomegalovirus exposure and HLA in healthy donors. Here immunoSEQ multiplex PCR was the method, and the copy in TCRdb shows in-frame clones only, minus some. The sample carries about 180,000 clones, around 80% recorded once. Sequenced: PBMCs. Receptors originate from a woman aged 30 to 39 in good health and CMV-seronegative. Each CDR3 is given without its conserved first and last residue. Fields, in order: J gene, V gene, CDR3 protein.

TRBJ2-5 TRBV6-1 ASSEGTSKTQY
TRBJ2-7 TRBV29-1 GFQGGPYEQY
TRBJ1-1 TRBV27 ASSGVRGRDTEAF
TRBJ2-7 TRBV7-3 ASSPSAPGVGHEQY
TRBJ1-1 TRBV28 ASSGTGDALIAF
TRBJ2-7 TRBV6-6 ASSYPTQGVTYEQY
TRBJ1-1 TRBV5-1 ASSSQPVNTEAF
TRBJ2-1 TRBV5-5 ASGQGPHNEQF
TRBJ2-1 TRBV9 ASSAPGQSGGNEQF
TRBJ2-7 TRBV6-1 ASSSLQGLGEQY
TRBJ2-7 TRBV10-3 AISVGQGPAYEQY
TRBJ2-7 TRBV5-1 ASSGRVPYEQY